Below, 10 T cell receptor beta chains from the same sample are listed, as sequenced in a study of human T cells and chemical hapten exposure. MiXCR was run by TCRdb on the RACE reads, yielding one entry per CDR3 protein. There are roughly 72,000 distinct CDR3 sequences in the sample; over 9% occur only once, and about 1.4% lies in the top ten. Time point reported: patch test 1, 2 weeks after DPC sensitization. Treatment here: therapeutic diphenylcyclopropenone sensitization with weekly scalp DPC. The material sequenced was whole blood, taken in connection with sensitization to the hapten diphenylcyclopropenone (DPC). These TCRs come from a woman between 50 and 59 years old with alopecia areata. Some clones in this sample may be carry-over from other donors' samples.

The V call is TRBV15, the J call TRBJ2-1; 7 bases match TRBD1. The germline gives CDR1 LNHNV, CDR2 YYDKDF (reference sequence). The CDR3 sequence is 12 residues long. J lost 10 bases, V lost 2 bases, and 2 bases had no gene match. The CDR3 region has the DNA TGTGCCACCAGCAGAAAGACAGGGGAGCAGTTCTTC. Amino acids: CATSRKTGEQFF.

This clonotype has at least ten counts. The V and J genes are TRBV2 and TRBJ2-1; a weak D match, TRBD2 (6 bases). V shed 5 bases and J shed 7 bases, with 15 bases lying between them. The germline V gene has CDR1 SNHLY and CDR2 FYNNEI. This CDR3 region has 14 residues. As DNA, the CDR3 is TGTGCCAGCAGTCTCTTGTGGGGGGAAAATGAGCAGTTCTTC. Its protein product is CASSLLWGENEQFF.

This clonotype was found a few times. The V and J genes are TRBV20-1 and TRBJ2-7; the D gene is possibly TRBD2 (6 bases). The CDR3 runs 14 residues. Germline CDR1 is DFQATT and CDR2 is SNEGSKA (reference sequence). V lost 5 bases and J 3 bases, leaving 17 bases between the germline ends. The CDR3 spells CSAVGGGKDYEQYF. CDR3 in DNA: TGCAGTGCTGTGGGGGGAGGTAAGGACTACGAGCAGTACTTC.

There are many counts of this clonotype. In nucleotides, the CDR3 is TGTGCCAGCACCCTGGACAGATTGAACACCGGGGAGCTGTTTTTT. It encodes CASTLDRLNTGELFF. The genes are TRBV12-3 or TRBV12-4 and TRBJ2-2; D is possibly TRBD1 (6 bases). This CDR3 has 15 amino acids. Trimming removed 7 bases at V and 1 base at J, with 13 bases between.

This clonotype was seen at least ten times. The rearrangement uses TRBV12-3 or TRBV12-4 and TRBJ2-1; 8 bases are shared with TRBD2. This CDR3 contains 11 residues. J lost 12 bases, V lost 4 bases, and 2 bases had no gene match. This CDR3 is CASSSLAAQFF. As DNA, the CDR3 is TGTGCCAGCAGTTCACTAGCGGCGCAGTTCTTC.

In its sample, this clonotype was seen many times. The chain is built from TRBV7-9 and TRBJ2-7, with TRBD1 identical over 8 bases. The CDR3 contains 13 residues. Germline CDR1 reads SEHNR; CDR2 reads FQNEAQ (reference sequence). Unmatched junction bases numbered 4, after V lost 6 bases and J lost 3 bases. CDR3 region: CASSPGQVYEQYF. The CDR3 DNA is TGTGCCAGCAGTCCGGGACAGGTCTACGAGCAGTACTTC.

The chain uses TRBV3-1 and TRBJ2-1; the D is unclear. This CDR3 comprises 12 residues. Germline CDR1 is LGHDT and CDR2 is YNNKEL (reference sequence). V lost 2 bases, J lost 5 bases, and 4 bases lay in between. The CDR3 nucleotides are TGTGCCAGCAGCCAAAGGGACAATGAGCAGTTCTTC. Protein product: CASSQRDNEQFF.

This clonotype came up many times. The chain couples TRBV11-3 to TRBJ2-3; 7 positions agree with TRBD1. The V gene end was trimmed by 5 bases and the J gene end by 4 bases; junction bases not matched to a gene: 6. This CDR3 has 14 residues. Germline V gene lookup returns CDR1 SGHNT and CDR2 YENEEA. CDR3 nucleotide sequence: TGTGCCAGCAGCCTCCGACAGGGCCCAGATACGCAGTATTTT. Amino acid sequence: CASSLRQGPDTQYF.

In this sample, this clonotype turned up a few times. This chain links TRBV12-3 or TRBV12-4 with TRBJ1-5, with 7 bases identical to TRBD1. With 3 bases clipped from V and 1 base from J, the junction kept 12 bases outside the gene matches. The CDR3 extends over 18 amino acids. The CDR3 loop reads CASSFLTGTLGSNQPQHF. DNA of the CDR3: TGTGCCAGCAGTTTCCTGACAGGGACTCTAGGAAGCAATCAGCCCCAGCATTTT.

In this sample, this clonotype turned up a few times. The chain links TRBV4-1 to TRBJ1-1; weak D call: TRBD1 (5 bases). CDR1 and CDR2 from the germline V gene are MGHRA and YSYEKL. The CDR3 is 15 amino acids. Between the trimmed V and J ends, which lost 1 base and 1 base, there was a span of 10 bases. CDR3 DNA sequence: TGCGCCAGCAGCCAAGTTGGGACGGCGAACACTGAAGCTTTCTTT. Protein: CASSQVGTANTEAFF.